This TCR beta chain was found in a study of T cells in Graves' hyperthyroidism and ophthalmopathy. Study-level points and caveats: Appearing also in blood were most of the thyroid clonotypes expanded above 0.001.

Comment on this clonotype: What it recognizes is unknown.

Trimming cost V 6 bases and J 3 bases; bases outside gene matches: 7. The CDR3 is 15 amino acids. The germline V gene encodes CDR1 MDHEN and CDR2 SYDVKM. Amplified regions were TCR beta CDR3 sequences from RNA transcripts. The HTBI primer set served for first-round RT-PCR of the TCR CDR3. In TCRdb, the multiplex PCR reads were re-called with MiXCR into one record per CDR3 protein. The sample shows roughly 720,000 distinct CDR3 sequences, 17% of them seen only once. The sequenced sample consisted of blood. This clonotype was sampled from a man aged 50 to 60 with Graves' hyperthyroidism. The J gene is TRBJ1-2, the V gene TRBV28, with 10 positions matching TRBD1. The CDR3 loop is CASRSDRGIDYGYTF. DNA of the CDR3: TGTGCCAGCAGATCGGACAGGGGGATCGACTATGGCTACACCTTC.